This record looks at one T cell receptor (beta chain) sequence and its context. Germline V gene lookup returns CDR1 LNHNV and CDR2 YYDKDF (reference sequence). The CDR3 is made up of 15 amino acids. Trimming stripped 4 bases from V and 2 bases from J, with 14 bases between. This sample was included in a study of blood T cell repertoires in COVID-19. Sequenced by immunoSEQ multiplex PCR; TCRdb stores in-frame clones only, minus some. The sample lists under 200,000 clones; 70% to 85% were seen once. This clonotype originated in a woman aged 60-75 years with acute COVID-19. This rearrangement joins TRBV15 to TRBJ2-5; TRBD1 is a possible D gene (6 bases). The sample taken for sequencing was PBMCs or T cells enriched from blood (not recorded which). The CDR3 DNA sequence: TGTGCCACCAGCACGTCCACAGGGCCGCAAGAGACCCAGTACTTC. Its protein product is CATSTSTGPQETQYF.